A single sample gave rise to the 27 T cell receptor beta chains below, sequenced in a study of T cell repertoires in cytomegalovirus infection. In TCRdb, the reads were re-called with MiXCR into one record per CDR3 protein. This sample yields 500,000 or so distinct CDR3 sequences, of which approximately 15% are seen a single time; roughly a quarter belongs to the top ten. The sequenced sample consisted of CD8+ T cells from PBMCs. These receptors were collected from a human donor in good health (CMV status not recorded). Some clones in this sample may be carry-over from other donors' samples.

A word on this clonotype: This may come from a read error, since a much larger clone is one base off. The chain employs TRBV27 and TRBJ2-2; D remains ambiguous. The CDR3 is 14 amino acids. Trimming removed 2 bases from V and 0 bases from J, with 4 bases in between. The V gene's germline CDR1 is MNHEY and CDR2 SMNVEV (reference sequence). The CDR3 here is CASSLMANTGELFF. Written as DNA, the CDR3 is TGTGCCAGCAGTTTAATGGCGAACACCGGGGAGCTGTTTTTT.

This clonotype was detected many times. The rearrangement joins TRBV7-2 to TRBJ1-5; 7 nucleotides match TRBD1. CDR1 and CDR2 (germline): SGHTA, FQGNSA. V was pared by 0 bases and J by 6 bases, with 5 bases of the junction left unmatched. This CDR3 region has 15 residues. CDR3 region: CASSLALGGGQPQHF. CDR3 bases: TGTGCCAGCAGCTTAGCGCTAGGGGGCGGTCAGCCCCAGCATTTT.

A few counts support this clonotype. The CDR3 sequence: CASSVEGRATDTQYF. In DNA, the CDR3 is TGTGCCAGCAGCGTAGAGGGCAGGGCCACAGATACGCAGTATTTT. The gene calls are TRBV9 and TRBJ2-3; tentatively, D is TRBD1 (5 bases). The CDR3 contains 15 residues. V was pared by 0 bases and J by 2 bases, with 10 bases between. Germline assignment: CDR1 SGDLS and CDR2 YYNGEE.

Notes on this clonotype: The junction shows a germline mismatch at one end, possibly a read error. The CDR3 sequence: CASTELGQEDNEQFF. The CDR3, as DNA: TGCGCCAGCACTGAGTTAGGACAGGAGGACAATGAGCAGTTCTTC. The chain uses TRBV10-2 and TRBJ2-1, with 7 bases identical to TRBD1. The CDR3 extends over 15 amino acids. Germline V CDR1 and CDR2: WSHSY, SAAADI.

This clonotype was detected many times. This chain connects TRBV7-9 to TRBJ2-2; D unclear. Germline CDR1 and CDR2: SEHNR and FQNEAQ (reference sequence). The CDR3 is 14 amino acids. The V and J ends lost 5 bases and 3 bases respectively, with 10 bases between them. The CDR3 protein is CASSPPRYTGELFF. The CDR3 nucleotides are TGTGCCAGCAGCCCGCCTCGATACACCGGGGAGCTGTTTTTT.

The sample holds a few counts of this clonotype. The DNA for the CDR3 is TGTGCCAGCAGTGGATGGGACAGAGATAATTCACCCCTCCACTTT. It codes for CASSGWDRDNSPLHF. The V gene is TRBV6-1, the J gene TRBJ1-6; 7 nucleotides line up with TRBD1. Trimming took 4 bases from V and 5 from J; bases not matched to a gene: 5. Germline CDR1 reads MNHNS; CDR2 reads SASEGT. CDR3 length: 15 amino acids.

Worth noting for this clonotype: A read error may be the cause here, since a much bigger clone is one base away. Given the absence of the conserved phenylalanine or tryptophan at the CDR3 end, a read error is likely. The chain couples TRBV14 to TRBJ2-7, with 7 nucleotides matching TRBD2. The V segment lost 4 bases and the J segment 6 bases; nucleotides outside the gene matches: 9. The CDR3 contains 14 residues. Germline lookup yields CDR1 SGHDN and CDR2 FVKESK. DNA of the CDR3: TGTGCCAGCAGCCTTACGGGAGGCCTGGGCGAGCAGTACTTA. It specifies CASSLTGGLGEQYL.

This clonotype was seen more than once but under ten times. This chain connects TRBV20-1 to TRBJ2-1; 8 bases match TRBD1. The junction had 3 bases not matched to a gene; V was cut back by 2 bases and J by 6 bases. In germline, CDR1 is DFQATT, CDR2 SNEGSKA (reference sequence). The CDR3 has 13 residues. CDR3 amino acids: CSARQGAGNEQFF. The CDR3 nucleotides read TGCAGTGCTAGACAGGGGGCTGGCAATGAGCAGTTCTTC.

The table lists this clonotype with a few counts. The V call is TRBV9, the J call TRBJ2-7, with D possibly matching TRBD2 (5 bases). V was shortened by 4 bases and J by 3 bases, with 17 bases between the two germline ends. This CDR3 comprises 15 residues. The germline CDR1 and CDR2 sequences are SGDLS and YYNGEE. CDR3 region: CASSPRGSGGYEQYF. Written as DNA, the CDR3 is TGTGCCAGCAGCCCCCGCGGTAGTGGAGGCTACGAGCAGTACTTC.

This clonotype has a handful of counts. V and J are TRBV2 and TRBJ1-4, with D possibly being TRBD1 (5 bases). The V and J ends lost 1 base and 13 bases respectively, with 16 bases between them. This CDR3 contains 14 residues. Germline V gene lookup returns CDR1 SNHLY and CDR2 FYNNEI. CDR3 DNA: TGTGCCAGCAGTGAAGACTCGTGGGGCCAAAGACTGTTTTTT. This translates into CASSEDSWGQRLFF.

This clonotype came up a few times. The CDR3 region is CASSRGTEVLYGYTF. The CDR3 DNA sequence: TGTGCCAGCAGCCGGGGGACCGAGGTCCTTTATGGCTACACCTTC. The chain couples TRBV5-6 to TRBJ1-2, with D tentatively TRBD1 (5 bases). The CDR3 loop spans 15 amino acids. CDR1 and CDR2 from the germline V gene are SGHDT and YYEEEE. Trimming pared 4 bases from V and 5 bases from J, leaving 18 bases between.

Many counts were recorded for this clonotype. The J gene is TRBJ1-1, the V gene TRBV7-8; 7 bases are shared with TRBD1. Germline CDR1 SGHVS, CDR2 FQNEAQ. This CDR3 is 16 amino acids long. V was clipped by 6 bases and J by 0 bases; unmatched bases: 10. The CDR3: CASSYSGTAMNTEAFF. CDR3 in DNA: TGTGCCAGCAGTTATTCCGGGACAGCGATGAACACTGAAGCTTTCTTT.

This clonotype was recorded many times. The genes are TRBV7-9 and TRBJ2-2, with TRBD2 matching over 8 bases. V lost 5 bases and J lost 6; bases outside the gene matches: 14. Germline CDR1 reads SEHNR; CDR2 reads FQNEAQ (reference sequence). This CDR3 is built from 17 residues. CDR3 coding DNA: TGTGCCAGCAGCCTCCCACTAGCGGCCTCCGGACCCGGGGAGCTGTTTTTT. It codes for CASSLPLAASGPGELFF.

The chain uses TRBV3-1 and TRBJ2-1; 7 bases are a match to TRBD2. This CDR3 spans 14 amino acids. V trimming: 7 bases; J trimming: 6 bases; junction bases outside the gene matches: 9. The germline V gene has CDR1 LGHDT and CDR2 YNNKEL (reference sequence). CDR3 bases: TGTGCCAGCAAGTGGGCTAGCGGACCCAATGAGCAGTTCTTC. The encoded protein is CASKWASGPNEQFF.

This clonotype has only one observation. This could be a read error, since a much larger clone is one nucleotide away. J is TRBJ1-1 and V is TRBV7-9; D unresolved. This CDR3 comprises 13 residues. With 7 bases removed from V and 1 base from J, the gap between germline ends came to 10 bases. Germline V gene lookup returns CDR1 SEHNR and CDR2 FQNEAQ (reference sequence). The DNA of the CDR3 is TGTGCCAGCATCTTTTCCCAGAACACTGAAGCTTTCTTT. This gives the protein CASIFSQNTEAFF.

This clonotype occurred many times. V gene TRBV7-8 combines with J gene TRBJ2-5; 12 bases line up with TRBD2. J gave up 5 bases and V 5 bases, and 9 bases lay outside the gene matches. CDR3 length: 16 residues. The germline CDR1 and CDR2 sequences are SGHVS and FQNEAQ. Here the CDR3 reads CASSHLAGGPRETQYF. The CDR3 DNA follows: TGTGCCAGCAGCCACCTAGCGGGGGGGCCGCGGGAGACCCAGTACTTC.

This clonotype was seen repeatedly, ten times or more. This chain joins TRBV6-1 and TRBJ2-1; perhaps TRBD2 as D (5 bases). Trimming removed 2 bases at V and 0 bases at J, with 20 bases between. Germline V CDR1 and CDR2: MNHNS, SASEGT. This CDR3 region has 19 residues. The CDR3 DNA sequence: TGTGCCAGCAGTGAACTTGGTAGCGCCTACTCCCGCTCCTACAATGAGCAGTTCTTC. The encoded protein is CASSELGSAYSRSYNEQFF.

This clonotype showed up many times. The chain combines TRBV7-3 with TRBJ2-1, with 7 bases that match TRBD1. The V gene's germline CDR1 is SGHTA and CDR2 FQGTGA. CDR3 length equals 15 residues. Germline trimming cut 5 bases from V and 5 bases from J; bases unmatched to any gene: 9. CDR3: CASSRPGQTDNEQFF. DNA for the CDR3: TGTGCCAGCAGCCGGCCGGGACAGACCGACAATGAGCAGTTCTTC.

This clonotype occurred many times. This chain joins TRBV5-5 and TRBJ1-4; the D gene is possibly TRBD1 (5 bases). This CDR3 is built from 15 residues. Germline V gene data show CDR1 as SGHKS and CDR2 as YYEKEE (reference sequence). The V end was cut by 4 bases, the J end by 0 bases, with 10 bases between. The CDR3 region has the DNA TGTGCCAGCAGCGGACACGGAGCAACTAATGAAAAACTGTTTTTT. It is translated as CASSGHGATNEKLFF.

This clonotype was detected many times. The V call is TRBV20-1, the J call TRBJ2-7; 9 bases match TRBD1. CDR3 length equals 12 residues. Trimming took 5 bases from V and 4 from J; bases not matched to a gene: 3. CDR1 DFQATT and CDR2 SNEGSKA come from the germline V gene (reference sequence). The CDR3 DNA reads TGCAGTGCTCGGGACAGGGAGTACGAGCAGTACTTC. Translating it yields CSARDREYEQYF.

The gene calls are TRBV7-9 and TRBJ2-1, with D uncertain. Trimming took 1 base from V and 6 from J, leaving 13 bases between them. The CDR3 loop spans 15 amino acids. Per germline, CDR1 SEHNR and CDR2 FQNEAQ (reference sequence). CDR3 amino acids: CASSLGDWRSNEQFF. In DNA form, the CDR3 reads TGTGCCAGCAGCTTAGGAGATTGGCGGTCCAATGAGCAGTTCTTC. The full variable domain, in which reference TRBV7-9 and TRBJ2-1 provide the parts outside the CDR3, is DTGVSQNPRHKITKRGQNVTFRCDPISEHNRLYWYRQTLGQGPEFLTYFQNEAQLEKSRLLSDRFSAERPKGSFSTLEIQRTEQGDSAMYLCASSLGDWRSNEQFFGPGTRLTVL.

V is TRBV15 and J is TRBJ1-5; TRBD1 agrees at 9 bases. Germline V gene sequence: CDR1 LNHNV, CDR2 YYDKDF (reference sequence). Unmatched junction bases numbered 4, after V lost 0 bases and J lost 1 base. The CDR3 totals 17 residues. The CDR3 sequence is CATSRDRTGASNQPQHF. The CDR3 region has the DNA TGTGCCACCAGCAGAGATCGGACAGGGGCAAGCAATCAGCCCCAGCATTTT.

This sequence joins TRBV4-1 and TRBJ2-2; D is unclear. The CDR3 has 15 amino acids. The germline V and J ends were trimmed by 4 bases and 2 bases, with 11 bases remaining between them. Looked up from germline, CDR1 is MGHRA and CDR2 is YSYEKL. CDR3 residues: CASSLVDTNTGELFF. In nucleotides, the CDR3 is TGCGCCAGCAGCCTGGTGGATACAAACACCGGGGAGCTGTTTTTT.

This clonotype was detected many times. CDR3 nucleotide sequence: TGCGCCAGCAGTCTAGCCTGGGACACTGAAGCTTTCTTT. Translating it yields CASSLAWDTEAFF. The chain couples TRBV23-1 to TRBJ1-1; unclear D gene. TRBV23-1 is sorted into the ORF group, with uncertain function. The CDR3 spans 13 residues. The V gene lost 4 bases and the J gene lost 3 bases, with 9 bases spanning the gap.

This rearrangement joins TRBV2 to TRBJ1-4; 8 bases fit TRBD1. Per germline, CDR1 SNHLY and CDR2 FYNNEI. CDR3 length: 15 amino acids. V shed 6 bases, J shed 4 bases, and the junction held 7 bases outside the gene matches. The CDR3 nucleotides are TGTGCCAGCAGAACAGGACAGGGAAATAATGAAAAACTGTTTTTT. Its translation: CASRTGQGNNEKLFF.

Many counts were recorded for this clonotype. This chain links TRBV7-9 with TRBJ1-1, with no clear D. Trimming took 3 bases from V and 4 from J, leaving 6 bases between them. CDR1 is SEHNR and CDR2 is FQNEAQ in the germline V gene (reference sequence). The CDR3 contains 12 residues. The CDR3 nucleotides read TGTGCCAGCAGCTTCCCTCTCACTGAAGCTTTCTTT. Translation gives CASSFPLTEAFF.

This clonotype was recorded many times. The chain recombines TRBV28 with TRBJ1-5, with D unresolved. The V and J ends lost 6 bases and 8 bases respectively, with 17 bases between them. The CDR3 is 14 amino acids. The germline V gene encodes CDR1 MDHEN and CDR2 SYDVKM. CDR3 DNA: TGTGCCAGCAGCCCCGAGTTCCCCCTGGAGCCCCAGCATTTT. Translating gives CASSPEFPLEPQHF. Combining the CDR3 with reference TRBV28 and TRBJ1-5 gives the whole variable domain DVKVTQSSRYLVKRTGEKVFLECVQDMDHENMFWYRQDPGLGLRLIYFSYDVKMKEKGDIPEGYSVSREKKERFSLILESASTNQTSMYLCASSPEFPLEPQHFGDGTRLSIL.